One sample yielded the 4 T cell receptor beta chains listed below, sequenced in a study of technical replicates of blood from several donors. The repertoire was sequenced with immunoSEQ multiplex PCR; TCRdb's copy has only in-frame clones and lacks some. The sample has tens of thousands of clones; 92% are singletons. Source material: T cells isolated from PBMCs. These receptors came from a human donor in good health.

This chain joins TRBV7-2 and TRBJ2-1; tentatively, D is TRBD1 (5 bases). The CDR3 spans 14 residues. V was clipped by 6 bases and J by 0 bases, with 9 bases between them. Per the germline V gene, CDR1 is SGHTA and CDR2 is FQGNSA. In DNA form, the CDR3 reads TGTGCCAGCAGATCCACAGGCTCCTACAATGAGCAGTTCTTC. It yields the protein CASRSTGSYNEQFF.

The V call is TRBV28, the J call TRBJ1-4, with TRBD1 matching over 7 bases. V was clipped by 6 bases and J by 15 bases; unmatched bases: 16. The CDR3 is 14 amino acids. CDR1 MDHEN and CDR2 SYDVKM come from the germline V gene. The CDR3 DNA sequence: TGTGCCAGCAGCGCGGGACAGCCGGGGTTAGCGGTGTTTTTT. The encoded protein is CASSAGQPGLAVFF.

The rearrangement links TRBV21-1 to TRBJ2-7; the D segment call TRBD1 is taken from the table without a DNA check. TRBV21-1 is designated a pseudogene. The CDR3 loop spans 16 amino acids. Here the CDR3 reads CASSHEAQGCAYEQYF. The CDR3 DNA sequence: TGTGCCAGCAGCCACGAAGCCCAGGGGTGCGCCTACGAGCAGTACTTC.

This sequence joins TRBV5-1 and TRBJ2-5, with 7 bases lining up with TRBD1. In germline, CDR1 is SGHRS, CDR2 YFSETQ. The V gene end was trimmed by 3 bases and the J gene end by 0 bases; junction bases not matched to a gene: 5. The CDR3 extends over 15 amino acids. Written as DNA, the CDR3 is TGCGCCAGCAGCTCCGGACAGGCCAACCAAGAGACCCAGTACTTC. Its protein is CASSSGQANQETQYF.